This section outlines one TCR beta chain sequence together with its context. The data stem from a study of beta chain features in type 1 diabetes. The germline V gene encodes CDR1 SGHAT and CDR2 FQNNGV. This CDR3 spans 14 amino acids. Trimming removed 1 base from V and 5 bases from J, with 8 bases in between. The authors reverse transcribed all of the isolated RNA, so sequencing captured expressed TCRB transcripts. TCRdb's copy holds only in-frame clones and misses some; the assay was immunoSEQ multiplex PCR. The sample lists 200,000 to 250,000 clones; 7.5% to 10% were seen once. Sequencing was done on a sample of naive CD4+ T cells from blood. This receptor was obtained from a woman under 30 in good health. The V gene is TRBV11-2, the J gene TRBJ1-4; tentative D call: TRBD1 (5 bases). The CDR3 sequence: CASSLGAGNEKLFF. The CDR3 region has the DNA TGTGCCAGCAGCTTAGGGGCAGGGAATGAAAAACTGTTTTTT.